This T cell receptor beta chain is from a study of blood T cell repertoires in COVID-19. About the research overall: Sample material is recorded as cDNA or gDNA derived from T cells, B-cell-depleted T cells, or PBMCs.

V gave up 5 bases and J gave up 7 bases, with 9 bases separating them. Germline V CDR1 and CDR2: GTSNPN, SVGIG (reference sequence). This CDR3 has 12 residues. In the original workflow: Reference gene primer amplification yielded estimated nucleated cell counts. Libraries were prepared by immunoSEQ multiplex PCR; TCRdb keeps only in-frame clonotypes and omits some of them. Clone size and V and J calls were adopted from that table, with D and trimming inferred from the DNA. The profile covers some 31,000 clones, with about 85% appearing a single time and about 15% taken by the ten largest. The receptor's source is a human donor with acute or convalescent COVID-19. The donor label of this sample is uncertain. V is TRBV30 and J is TRBJ1-6, with D tentatively TRBD1 (6 bases). The sample consisted of peripheral blood. CDR3 sequence reads: CAWRQANSPLHF. The DNA of the CDR3 is TGTGCCTGGCGACAGGCGAATTCACCCCTCCACTTT.